Described below is a single T cell receptor beta chain sequence and its context. The antigen remains undetermined. Some clones are missing from TCRdb's copy, which holds only in-frame ones; the method was immunoSEQ multiplex PCR. The sample contains millions of clones, 85% to 95% of which appear only once. CDR3 length: 14 amino acids. The germline CDR1 and CDR2 sequences are MNHNY and SVGAGI (reference sequence). The V and J ends lost 2 bases and 5 bases, in that order; junction bases with no gene match: 4. The sample comes from a study of shared clonotypes between healthy human individuals. Regarding the study as a whole: Compared with clonotypes that all four donors shared, non-shared clonotypes had lower generation probabilities. Rarefaction revealed incomplete sorted-subset sequencing despite large depth. What limited the represented genetic and exposure-history diversity was the small number of donors.

Memory CD4+ cells were the fraction left after CD45RA+ naive selection. V gene TRBV6-6 combines with J gene TRBJ1-1, with 8 nucleotides matching TRBD1. This sequence was found in a man aged 18 to 30 in good health. Sequencing was performed on naive CD4+ T cells sorted from blood. The subset was: CD45RA+ positively selected. Written as DNA, the CDR3 is TGTGCCAGCAGTTACCCGACAGGGGTAACTGAAGCTTTCTTT. Its protein is CASSYPTGVTEAFF.